This entry features one TCR beta chain sequence. This record comes from a study of blood T cell repertoires in COVID-19. Study details: COVID-19 samples, acute and convalescent, were from the United States, Italy and Spain. PBMCs, B-cell-depleted T cells, or T cells were the source of the cDNA or gDNA that made up the material.

Method: immunoSEQ multiplex PCR; TCRdb's copy keeps in-frame clones and lacks some. The sample carries about 80,000 clones, approximately 78% recorded once. The CDR3 spans 16 residues. Germline V gene data show CDR1 as SGHDT and CDR2 as YYEEEE. With V trimmed by 4 bases and J by 6 bases, 10 bases remained unmatched. The V call is TRBV5-6, the J call TRBJ2-1; 10 bases map to TRBD2. This receptor was taken from a woman between 65 and 79 years old with acute or convalescent COVID-19. The sample consisted of peripheral blood. The CDR3 sequence is CASSPETSGHFNEQFF. The CDR3 coding sequence is TGTGCCAGCAGCCCCGAGACTAGCGGGCACTTCAATGAGCAGTTCTTC.